Listed below are T cell receptor beta chains from one sample, sequenced in a study of early T cells in non-severe SARS-CoV-2 infection. TCRdb re-called the 5' RACE reads through MiXCR, storing one row per CDR3 protein. The repertoire includes about 97,000 distinct CDR3 sequences, more than 9.5% of them detected once, and roughly 5% sits in the top ten. This sample comprised whole blood, obtained at baseline. The receptors were sampled from an adult who was a healthcare worker with PCR-confirmed SARS-CoV-2 infection or an uninfected control (not recorded which). Both conserved end residues are part of each CDR3. D genes are given only for firm matches. Size is stated for part of the rows, as once, few or many counts, or as a class when the clone is expanded.

TRBJ1-5	NA	NA	13	TRBV6-2/TRBV6-3	CASSYDRNQPQHF	TGTGCCAGCAGTTACGACAGAAATCAGCCCCAGCATTTT
TRBJ1-2	NA	many	11	TRBV6-2/TRBV6-3	CASSHGGGYTF	TGTGCCAGCAGCCACGGAGGGGGCTACACCTTC
TRBJ2-5	TRBD1	NA	17	TRBV18	CASSLLPGQGMQETQYF	TGTGCCAGCTCACTCCTTCCGGGACAGGGGATGCAAGAGACCCAGTACTTC
TRBJ2-3	NA	few	14	TRBV7-2	CASSLDGGTDTQYF	TGTGCCAGCAGCTTAGACGGGGGCACAGATACGCAGTATTTT
TRBJ1-1	NA	NA	15	TRBV12-3/TRBV12-4	CASSLGDPGGTEAFF	TGTGCCAGCAGTCTAGGGGACCCTGGCGGCACTGAAGCTTTCTTT
TRBJ2-7	NA	NA	15	TRBV5-5	CASRPMMRVTYEQYF	TGTGCCAGCAGACCCATGATGAGGGTAACCTACGAGCAGTACTTC
TRBJ2-3	TRBD1	NA	14	TRBV29-1	CSGRTGEPTVTQYF	TGCAGCGGAAGGACAGGGGAGCCGACAGTTACGCAGTATTTT
TRBJ1-1	NA	many	18	TRBV28	CASSLYPTSLSTDTEAFF	TGTGCCAGCAGTTTATACCCAACGAGCCTCTCGACCGACACTGAAGCTTTCTTT
TRBJ2-3	NA	few	15	TRBV7-3	CASSPSGMGTDTQYF	TGTGCCAGCAGCCCATCAGGGATGGGGACAGATACGCAGTATTTT
TRBJ2-1	NA	few	14	TRBV6-5	CASSYGQAANEQFF	TGTGCCAGCAGTTACGGGCAGGCTGCTAATGAGCAGTTCTTC
TRBJ1-1	TRBD1	NA	15	TRBV7-9	CASSLGDREYTGAFF	TGTGCCAGCAGCTTAGGGGACAGGGAATACACTGGAGCTTTCTTT
TRBJ2-6	TRBD1	NA	15	TRBV6-5	CASSSTGTGANVLTF	TGTGCCAGCAGTTCGACAGGGACCGGGGCCAACGTCCTGACTTTC
TRBJ1-1	NA	few	14	TRBV20-1	CSALTGTRDTEAFF	TGCAGTGCTTTGACCGGGACGCGAGACACTGAAGCTTTCTTT
TRBJ2-2	NA	NA	15	TRBV24-1	CATSASNRATGELFF	TGTGCCACCAGTGCTTCGAACAGGGCCACCGGGGAGCTGTTTTTT
TRBJ1-1	TRBD1	many	15	TRBV20-1	CSARLRDRGWTEAFF	TGCAGTGCTAGATTGAGGGACAGGGGATGGACTGAAGCTTTCTTT
TRBJ1-2	NA	few	13	TRBV3-1	CASSLVGDGRYTF	TGTGCCAGCAGCCTTGTCGGGGACGGACGCTACACCTTC
TRBJ1-5	NA	few	14	TRBV2	CASSSDRFNQPQHF	TGTGCCAGCAGTTCCGACAGGTTCAATCAGCCCCAGCATTTT
TRBJ1-6	NA	few	14	TRBV24-1	CATSDSGSNSPLHF	TGTGCCACCAGTGATTCGGGCAGCAATTCACCCCTCCACTTT
TRBJ1-1	TRBD1	NA	14	TRBV7-2	CASSLRQGAGEAFF	TGTGCCAGCAGCTTACGTCAGGGGGCGGGTGAAGCTTTCTTT
TRBJ2-3	TRBD1	few	16	TRBV28	CASSSLGQGQRDTQYF	TGTGCCAGCAGTTCCCTCGGACAGGGACAGAGGGATACGCAGTATTTT
TRBJ1-5	NA	many	12	TRBV24-1	CATSDLGATQHF	TGTGCCACCAGTGATTTGGGGGCAACCCAGCATTTT
TRBJ2-1	TRBD1	many	11	TRBV30	CAWSRQGEQFF	TGTGCCTGGTCCCGACAGGGGGAACAGTTCTTC
TRBJ2-5	TRBD2	few	18	TRBV6-2/TRBV6-3	CASKNGLAGSYGQETQYF	TGTGCCAGCAAAAACGGACTAGCGGGCAGCTACGGCCAAGAGACCCAGTACTTC
TRBJ2-7	NA	many	16	TRBV7-9	CASSLWETGLGYEQYF	TGTGCCAGCAGCTTATGGGAAACAGGACTCGGCTACGAGCAGTACTTC
TRBJ2-7	TRBD2	NA	14	TRBV7-2	CASSVSGVSYEQYF	TGTGCCAGCAGCGTTAGCGGGGTGTCCTACGAGCAGTACTTC
TRBJ2-1	NA	few	15	TRBV27	CASSQRQGSYNEQFF	TGTGCCAGCAGTCAACGGCAGGGTTCCTACAATGAGCAGTTCTTC
TRBJ2-1	NA	many	13	TRBV29-1	CSVAQTGDNEQFF	TGCAGCGTTGCCCAGACTGGAGACAATGAGCAGTTCTTC
TRBJ2-2	NA	many	11	TRBV28	CASRTTGELFF	TGTGCCAGCAGGACCACCGGGGAGCTGTTTTTT
TRBJ1-2	NA	few	14	TRBV24-1	CATSDSGAIYGYTF	TGTGCCACCAGTGATTCGGGGGCGATCTATGGCTACACCTTC
TRBJ2-1	NA	NA	15	TRBV18	CASSPGFAGSNEQFF	TGTGCCAGCTCCCCAGGCTTCGCGGGGTCCAATGAGCAGTTCTTC
TRBJ1-6	NA	few	16	TRBV5-6	CASSTQLQGINSPLHF	TGTGCCAGCAGCACACAACTCCAGGGGATCAATTCACCCCTCCACTTT
TRBJ1-2	NA	NA	14	TRBV6-1	CASSPGTISSGYTF	TGTGCCAGCAGTCCGGGGACAATCTCTAGTGGCTACACCTTC
TRBJ2-7	TRBD2	few	16	TRBV10-1	CASSETRTSGSYEQYF	TGCGCCAGCAGTGAGACCCGGACTAGCGGGAGCTACGAGCAGTACTTC
TRBJ1-2	NA	NA	16	TRBV2	CASRVPSAIWGHGYTF	TGTGCCAGCAGGGTACCGTCAGCAATTTGGGGGCATGGCTACACCTTC
TRBJ2-7	NA	NA	13	TRBV20-1	CSAIRPLAYEQYF	TGCAGTGCCATCCGCCCGTTGGCCTACGAGCAGTACTTC
TRBJ1-1	TRBD1	few	17	TRBV2	CASSEGQGGGLRTEAFF	TGTGCCAGCAGTGAAGGACAGGGAGGTGGGTTGAGGACTGAAGCTTTCTTT
TRBJ2-3	TRBD2	many	16	TRBV27	CASSLFIAGVPDTQYF	TGTGCCAGCAGTTTGTTTATAGCGGGAGTTCCAGATACGCAGTATTTT
TRBJ1-1	NA	many	16	TRBV10-2	CASSESRRLVRTEAFF	TGCGCCAGCAGTGAGTCCAGGCGGCTAGTTCGGACTGAAGCTTTCTTT
TRBJ2-3	TRBD1	few	18	TRBV7-8	CASSLPTKDRVSTDTQYF	TGTGCCAGCAGCTTACCGACTAAGGACAGGGTTAGCACAGATACGCAGTATTTT
TRBJ1-5	NA	NA	13	TRBV3-1	CASSQGYGQPQHF	TGTGCCAGCAGCCAAGGTTATGGTCAGCCCCAGCATTTT
TRBJ1-5	NA	few	13	TRBV6-2/TRBV6-3	CASSYSVGQPQHF	TGTGCCAGCAGTTACTCGGTCGGTCAGCCCCAGCATTTT
TRBJ1-1	TRBD1	few	16	TRBV2	CASSARDRGIGTEAFF	TGTGCCAGCAGTGCCCGGGACAGGGGGATTGGCACTGAAGCTTTCTTT
TRBJ2-5	TRBD1	many	16	TRBV7-3	CASSPTDRGVGETQYF	TGTGCCAGCAGCCCAACCGACAGGGGAGTAGGAGAGACCCAGTACTTC
TRBJ2-2	TRBD2	few	16	TRBV6-5	CASSKPGTSGTGELFF	TGTGCCAGCAGTAAGCCCGGGACTAGCGGGACCGGGGAGCTGTTTTTT
TRBJ1-2	NA	few	13	TRBV5-1	CASFGGRNYGYTF	TGCGCCAGCTTCGGGGGGCGTAACTATGGCTACACCTTC
TRBJ2-1	NA	few	14	TRBV10-3	CAISEPDWNNEQFF	TGTGCCATCAGTGAGCCTGACTGGAACAATGAGCAGTTCTTC
TRBJ1-1	NA	many	16	TRBV7-9	CASSLATAALNTEAFF	TGTGCCAGCAGCTTAGCGACGGCAGCCTTGAACACTGAAGCTTTCTTT
TRBJ2-7	NA	many	13	TRBV5-1	CASSLKSGQQQYF	TGCGCCAGCAGCTTAAAATCAGGGCAACAGCAGTACTTC
TRBJ2-1	NA	NA	14	TRBV14	CASSQRDRHNEQFF	TGTGCCAGCAGCCAACGAGACAGGCACAATGAGCAGTTCTTC
TRBJ2-7	NA	few	17	TRBV4-2	CASSQHSGAGTSYEQYF	TGTGCCAGCAGCCAACACTCGGGGGCCGGAACTTCCTACGAGCAGTACTTC
TRBJ1-2	NA	few	15	TRBV7-3	CASSPTGTANYGYTF	TGTGCCAGCAGCCCAACCGGGACGGCGAACTATGGCTACACCTTC
TRBJ1-5	NA	NA	15	TRBV10-3	CAISDGQINNQPQHF	TGTGCCATCAGTGACGGACAAATAAACAATCAGCCCCAGCATTTT
TRBJ1-1	NA	many	15	TRBV10-3	CAISESVGATEEAFF	TGTGCCATCAGTGAGTCGGTTGGGGCCACGGAAGAAGCTTTCTTT
TRBJ1-1	NA	many	13	TRBV6-5	CASNGQPNTEAFF	TGTGCCAGCAATGGACAGCCGAACACTGAAGCTTTCTTT
TRBJ1-1	TRBD1	NA	13	TRBV6-2/TRBV6-3	CASRATGGTEAFF	TGTGCCAGCAGAGCCACAGGGGGCACTGAAGCTTTCTTT
TRBJ1-2	NA	NA	15	TRBV7-2	CASSLAGSATYGYTF	TGTGCCAGCAGCTTAGCGGGGTCGGCCACCTATGGCTACACCTTC
TRBJ2-3	NA	few	16	TRBV11-2	CASSFIGTERADTQYF	TGTGCCAGCAGCTTCATCGGGACGGAGAGGGCAGATACGCAGTATTTT